This TCR beta chain stems from a study of cytomegalovirus exposure and HLA in healthy donors. Points from the study as a whole: In a later analysis, productive TCRs from donors in an Asian-associated ancestry cluster reportedly carried fewer N-insertions than the cohort mean.

The CDR3 covers 12 residues. The germline V and J ends were trimmed by 6 bases and 7 bases, with 14 bases remaining between them. Germline V gene sequence: CDR1 SGDLS, CDR2 YYNGEE. Nominally healthy donors provided the samples, though records likely missed some immune exposures. Note on this clone: Its antigen is currently unknown.

The PCR ran on 60 Vbeta and 13 Jbeta primers. The table came from immunoSEQ multiplex PCR; TCRdb's copy has only in-frame clones and leaves some out. The table records 110,000 to 150,000 clones, 9.7% of them present only once. This sequence originates from a man aged 50-60 years in good health and CMV-seronegative. The source material was PBMCs. The rearrangement joins TRBV9 to TRBJ2-7; maybe TRBD1 (6 bases). CDR3 DNA: TGTGCCAGCATCTATAACAGGGTTGAGCAGTACTTC. This gives the protein CASIYNRVEQYF. The full variable domain, rest sourced from reference TRBV9 and TRBJ2-7, is DSGVTQTPKHLITATGQRVTLRCSPRSGDLSVYWYQQSLDQGLQFLIQYYNGEERAKGNILERFSAQQFPDLHSELNLSSLELGDSALYFCASIYNRVEQYFGPGTRLTVT.